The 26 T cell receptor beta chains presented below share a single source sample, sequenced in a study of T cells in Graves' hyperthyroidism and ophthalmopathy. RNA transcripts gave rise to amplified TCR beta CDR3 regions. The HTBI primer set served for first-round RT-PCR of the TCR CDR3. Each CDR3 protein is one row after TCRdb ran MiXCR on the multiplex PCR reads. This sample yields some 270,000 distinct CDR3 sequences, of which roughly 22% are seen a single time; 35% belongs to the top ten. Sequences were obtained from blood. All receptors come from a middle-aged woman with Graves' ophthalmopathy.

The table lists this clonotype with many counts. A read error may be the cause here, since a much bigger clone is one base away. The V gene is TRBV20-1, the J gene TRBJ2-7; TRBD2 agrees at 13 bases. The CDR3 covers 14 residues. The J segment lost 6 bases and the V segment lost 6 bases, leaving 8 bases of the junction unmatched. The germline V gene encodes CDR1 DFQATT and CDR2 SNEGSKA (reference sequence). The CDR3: CSARTSGSTVEQYF. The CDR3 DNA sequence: TGCAGTGCCCGGACTAGCGGGAGTACCGTCGAGCAGTACTTC.

The DNA of the CDR3 is TGTGCCAGCAGTGAAGCTACACCGAATCAGACCCAGTACTTC. Amino acids: CASSEATPNQTQYF. The chain has TRBV6-1 and TRBJ2-5; D ambiguous. The V end lost 0 bases, the J end lost 6 bases, and 11 bases lay between the germline ends. This CDR3 is built from 14 residues. CDR1 MNHNS and CDR2 SASEGT come from the germline V gene.

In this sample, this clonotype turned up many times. This chain's CDR3 is CASSSNDRNTIYF. The CDR3, as DNA: TGTGCCAGCAGCTCGAACGATAGAAACACCATATATTTT. The chain couples TRBV7-8 to TRBJ1-3, with D unresolved. The germline CDR1 and CDR2 sequences are SGHVS and FQNEAQ. The CDR3 totals 13 residues. The V gene lost 4 bases and the J gene lost 5 bases, with 9 bases spanning the gap. The full variable domain, completed using reference TRBV7-8 and TRBJ1-3, is GAGVSQSPRYKVAKRGQDVALRCDPISGHVSLFWYQQALGQGPEFLTYFQNEAQLDKSGLPSDRFFAERPEGSVSTLKIQRTQQEDSAVYLCASSSNDRNTIYFGEGSWLTVV.

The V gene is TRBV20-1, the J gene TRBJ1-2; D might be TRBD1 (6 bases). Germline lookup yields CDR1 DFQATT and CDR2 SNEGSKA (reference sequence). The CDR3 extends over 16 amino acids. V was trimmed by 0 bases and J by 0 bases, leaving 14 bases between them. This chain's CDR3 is CSARDLSTGPNYGYTF. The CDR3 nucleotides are TGCAGTGCTAGAGATCTATCGACAGGACCTAACTATGGCTACACCTTC.

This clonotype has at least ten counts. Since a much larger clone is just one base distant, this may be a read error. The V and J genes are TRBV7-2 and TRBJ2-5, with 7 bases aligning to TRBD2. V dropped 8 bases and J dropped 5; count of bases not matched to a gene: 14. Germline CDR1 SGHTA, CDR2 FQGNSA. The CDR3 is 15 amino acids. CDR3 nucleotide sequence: TGTGCCAGCGGCTCCCTACAGCGGGATGGGGAGACCCAGTACTTC. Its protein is CASGSLQRDGETQYF.

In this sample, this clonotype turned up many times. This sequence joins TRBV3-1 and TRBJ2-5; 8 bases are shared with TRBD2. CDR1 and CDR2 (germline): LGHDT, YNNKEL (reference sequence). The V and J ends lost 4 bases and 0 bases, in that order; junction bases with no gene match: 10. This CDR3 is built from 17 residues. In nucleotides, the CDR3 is TGTGCCAGCAGCCTATTAACTAGCGGAGGGTACCAAGAGACCCAGTACTTC. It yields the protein CASSLLTSGGYQETQYF.

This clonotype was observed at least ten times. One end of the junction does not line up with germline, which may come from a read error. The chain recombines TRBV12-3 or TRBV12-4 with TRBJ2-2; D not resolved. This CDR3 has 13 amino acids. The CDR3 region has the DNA TGTACCAGCCCGTCTCTGGTTGCCGGGGAGCTGTTTTTT. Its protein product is CTSPSLVAGELFF.

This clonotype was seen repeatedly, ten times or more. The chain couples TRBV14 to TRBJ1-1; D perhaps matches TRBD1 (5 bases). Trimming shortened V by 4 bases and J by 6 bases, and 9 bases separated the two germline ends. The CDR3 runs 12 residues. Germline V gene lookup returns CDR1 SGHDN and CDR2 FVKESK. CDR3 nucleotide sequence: TGTGCCAGCAGCCGGGGCGTCGCTGAAGCTTTCTTT. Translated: CASSRGVAEAFF.

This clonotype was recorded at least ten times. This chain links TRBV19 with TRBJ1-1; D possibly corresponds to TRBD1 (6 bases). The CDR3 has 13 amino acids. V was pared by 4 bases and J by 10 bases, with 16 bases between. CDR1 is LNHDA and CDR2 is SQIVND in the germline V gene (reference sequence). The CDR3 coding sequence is TGTGCCAGTAGTACCGGGGGGGGCAGCGGAGCTTTCTTT. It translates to CASSTGGGSGAFF.

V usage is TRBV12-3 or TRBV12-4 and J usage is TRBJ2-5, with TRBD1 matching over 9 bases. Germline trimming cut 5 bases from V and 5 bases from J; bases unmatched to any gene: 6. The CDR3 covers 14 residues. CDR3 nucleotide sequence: TGTGCCAGCAGTGAGGACAGGGGAGGGGAGACCCAGTACTTC. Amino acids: CASSEDRGGETQYF.

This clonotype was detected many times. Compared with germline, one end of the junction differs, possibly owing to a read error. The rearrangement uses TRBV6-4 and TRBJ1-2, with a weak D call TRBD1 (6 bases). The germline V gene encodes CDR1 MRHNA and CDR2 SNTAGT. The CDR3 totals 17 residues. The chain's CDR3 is CASSRRPLGTHNDGYTF. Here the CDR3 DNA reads TGTGCCAGCAGTCGACGACCGCTTGGGACACATAACGATGGCTACACCTTC.

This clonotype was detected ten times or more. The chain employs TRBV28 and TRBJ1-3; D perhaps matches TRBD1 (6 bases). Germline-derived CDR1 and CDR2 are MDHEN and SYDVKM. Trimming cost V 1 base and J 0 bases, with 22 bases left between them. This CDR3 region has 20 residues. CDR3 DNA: TGTGCCAGCAGTTTATCTCCGGACAGTACGAACTTCTTCTCTGGAAACACCATATATTTT. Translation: CASSLSPDSTNFFSGNTIYF.

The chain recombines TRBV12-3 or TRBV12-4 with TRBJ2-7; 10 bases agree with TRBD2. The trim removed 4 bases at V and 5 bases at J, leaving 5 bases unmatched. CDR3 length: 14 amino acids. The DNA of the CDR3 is TGTGCCAGCAGTTCTAGCGGGAGCATGCACGAGCAGTACTTC. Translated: CASSSSGSMHEQYF.

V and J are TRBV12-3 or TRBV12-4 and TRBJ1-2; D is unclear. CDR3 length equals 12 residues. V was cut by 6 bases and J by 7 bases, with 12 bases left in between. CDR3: CASSGSPGGYTF. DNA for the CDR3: TGTGCCAGCAGCGGGTCTCCCGGTGGCTACACCTTC.

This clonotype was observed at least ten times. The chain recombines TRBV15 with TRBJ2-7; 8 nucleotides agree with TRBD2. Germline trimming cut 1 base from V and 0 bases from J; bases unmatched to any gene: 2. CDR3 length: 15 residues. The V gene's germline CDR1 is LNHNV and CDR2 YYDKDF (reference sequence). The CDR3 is CATSRGLANSYEQYF. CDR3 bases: TGTGCCACCAGCAGAGGACTAGCGAACTCCTACGAGCAGTACTTC.

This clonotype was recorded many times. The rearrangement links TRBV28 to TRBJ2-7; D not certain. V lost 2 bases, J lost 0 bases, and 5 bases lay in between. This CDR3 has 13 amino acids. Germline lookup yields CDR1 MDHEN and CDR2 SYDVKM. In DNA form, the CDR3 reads TGTGCCAGCAGTTTACGCACCTCCTACGAGCAGTACTTC. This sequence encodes CASSLRTSYEQYF.

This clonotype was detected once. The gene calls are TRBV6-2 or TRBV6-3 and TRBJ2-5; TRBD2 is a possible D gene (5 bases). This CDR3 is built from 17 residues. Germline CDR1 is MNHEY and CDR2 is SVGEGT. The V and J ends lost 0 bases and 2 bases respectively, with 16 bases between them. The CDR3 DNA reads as TGTGCCAGCAGTTACTCGATAGTGCCGGGGAGACAAGAGACCCAGTACTTC. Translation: CASSYSIVPGRQETQYF.

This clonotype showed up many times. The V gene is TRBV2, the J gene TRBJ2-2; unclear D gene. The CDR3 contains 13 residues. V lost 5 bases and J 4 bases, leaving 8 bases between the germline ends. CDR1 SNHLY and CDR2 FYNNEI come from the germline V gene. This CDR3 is CASSPTTTGELFF. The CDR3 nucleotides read TGTGCCAGCAGTCCTACTACCACCGGGGAGCTGTTTTTT.

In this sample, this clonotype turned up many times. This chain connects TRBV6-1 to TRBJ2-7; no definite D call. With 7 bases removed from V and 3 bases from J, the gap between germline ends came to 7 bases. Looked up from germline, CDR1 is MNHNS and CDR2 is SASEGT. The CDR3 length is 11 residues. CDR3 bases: TGTGCCAGCAAGATGGGCTACGAGCAGTACTTC. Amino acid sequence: CASKMGYEQYF.

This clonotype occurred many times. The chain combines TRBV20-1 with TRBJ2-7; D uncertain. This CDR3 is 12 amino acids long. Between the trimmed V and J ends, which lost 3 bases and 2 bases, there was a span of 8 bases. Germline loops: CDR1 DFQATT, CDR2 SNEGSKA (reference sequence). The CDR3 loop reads CSASSDTYEQYF. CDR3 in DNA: TGCAGTGCTAGTTCAGATACCTACGAGCAGTACTTC.

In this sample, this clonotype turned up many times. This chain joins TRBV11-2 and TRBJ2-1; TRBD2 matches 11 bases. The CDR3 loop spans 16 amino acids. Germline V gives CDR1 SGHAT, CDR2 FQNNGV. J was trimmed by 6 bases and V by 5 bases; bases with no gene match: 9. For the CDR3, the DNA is TGTGCCAGCAGCCCGCAGCTAGCGGGGGGAGTCAATGAGCAGTTCTTC. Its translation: CASSPQLAGGVNEQFF.

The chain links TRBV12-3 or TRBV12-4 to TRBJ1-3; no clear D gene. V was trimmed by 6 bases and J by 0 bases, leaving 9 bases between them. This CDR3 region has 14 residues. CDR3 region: CASSPNYSGNTIYF. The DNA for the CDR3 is TGTGCCAGCAGCCCCAACTACTCTGGAAACACCATATATTTT.

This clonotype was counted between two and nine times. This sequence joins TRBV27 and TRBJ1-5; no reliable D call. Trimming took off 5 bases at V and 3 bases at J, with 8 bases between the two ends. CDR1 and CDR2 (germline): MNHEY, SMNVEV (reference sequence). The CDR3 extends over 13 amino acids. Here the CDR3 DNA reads TGTGCCAGCAGTCTTATCCCCAATCAGCCCCAGCATTTT. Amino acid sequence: CASSLIPNQPQHF.

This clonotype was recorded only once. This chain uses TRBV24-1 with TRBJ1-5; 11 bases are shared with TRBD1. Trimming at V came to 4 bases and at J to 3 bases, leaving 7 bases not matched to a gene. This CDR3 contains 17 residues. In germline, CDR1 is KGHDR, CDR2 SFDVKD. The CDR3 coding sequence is TGTGCCACCAGTGACGCAGGGACAGGGGGATTCAATCAGCCCCAGCATTTT. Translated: CATSDAGTGGFNQPQHF.

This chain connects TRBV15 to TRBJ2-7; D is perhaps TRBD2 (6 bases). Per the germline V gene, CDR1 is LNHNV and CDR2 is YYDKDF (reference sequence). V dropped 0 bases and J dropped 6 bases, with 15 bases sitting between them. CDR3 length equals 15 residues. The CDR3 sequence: CATSRDGGGVREQYF. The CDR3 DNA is TGTGCCACCAGCAGAGACGGGGGAGGCGTGCGCGAGCAGTACTTC.

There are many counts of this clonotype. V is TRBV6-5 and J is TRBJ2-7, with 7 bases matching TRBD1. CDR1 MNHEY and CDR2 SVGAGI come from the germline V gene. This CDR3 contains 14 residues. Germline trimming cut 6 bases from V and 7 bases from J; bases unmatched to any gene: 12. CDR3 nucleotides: TGTGCCAGCAGGAGGACCGGGACAGCCAGAGAGCAGTACTTC. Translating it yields CASRRTGTAREQYF.